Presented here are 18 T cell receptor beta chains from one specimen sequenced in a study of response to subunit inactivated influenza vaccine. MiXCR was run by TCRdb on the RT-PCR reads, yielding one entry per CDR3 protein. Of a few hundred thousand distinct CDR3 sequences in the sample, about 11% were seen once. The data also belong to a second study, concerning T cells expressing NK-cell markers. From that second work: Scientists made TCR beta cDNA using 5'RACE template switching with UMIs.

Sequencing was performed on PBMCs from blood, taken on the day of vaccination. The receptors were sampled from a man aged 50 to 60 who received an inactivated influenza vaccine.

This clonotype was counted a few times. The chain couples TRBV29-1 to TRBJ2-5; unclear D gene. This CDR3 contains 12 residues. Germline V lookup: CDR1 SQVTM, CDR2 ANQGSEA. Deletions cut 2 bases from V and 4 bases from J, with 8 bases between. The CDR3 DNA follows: TGCAGCGTTGAAAAGTTGGGAGAGACCCAGTACTTC. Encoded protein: CSVEKLGETQYF.

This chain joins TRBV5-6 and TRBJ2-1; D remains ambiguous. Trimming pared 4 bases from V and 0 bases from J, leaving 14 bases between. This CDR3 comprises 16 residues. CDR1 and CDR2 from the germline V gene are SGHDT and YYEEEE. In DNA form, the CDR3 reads TGTGCCAGCAGCCGACCAAAAGGAAGCTCCTACAATGAGCAGTTCTTC. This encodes CASSRPKGSSYNEQFF. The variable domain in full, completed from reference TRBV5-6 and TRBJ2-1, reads DAGVTQSPTHLIKTRGQQVTLRCSPKSGHDTVSWYQQALGQGPQFIFQYYEEEERQRGNFPDRFSGHQFPNYSSELNVNALLLGDSALYLCASSRPKGSSYNEQFFGPGTRLTVL.

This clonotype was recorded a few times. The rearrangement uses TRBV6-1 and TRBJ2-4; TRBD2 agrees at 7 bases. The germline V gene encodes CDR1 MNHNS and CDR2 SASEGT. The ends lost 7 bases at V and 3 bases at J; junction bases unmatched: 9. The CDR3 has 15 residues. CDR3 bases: TGTGCCAGCACCTTGGGGGGGGGAGGCAAAAACATTCAGTACTTC. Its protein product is CASTLGGGGKNIQYF.

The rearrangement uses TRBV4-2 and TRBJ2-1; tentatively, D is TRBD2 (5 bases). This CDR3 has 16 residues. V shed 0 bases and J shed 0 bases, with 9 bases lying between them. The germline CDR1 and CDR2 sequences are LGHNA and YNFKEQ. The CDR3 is CASSQEIGSSYNEQFF. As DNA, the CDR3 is TGTGCCAGCAGCCAAGAGATAGGGAGCTCCTACAATGAGCAGTTCTTC.

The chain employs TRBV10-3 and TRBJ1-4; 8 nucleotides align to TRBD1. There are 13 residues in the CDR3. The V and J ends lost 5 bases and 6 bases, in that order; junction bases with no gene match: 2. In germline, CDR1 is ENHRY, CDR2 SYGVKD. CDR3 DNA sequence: TGTGCCATCAGTAAGGACAGGGATGAAAAACTGTTTTTT. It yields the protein CAISKDRDEKLFF.

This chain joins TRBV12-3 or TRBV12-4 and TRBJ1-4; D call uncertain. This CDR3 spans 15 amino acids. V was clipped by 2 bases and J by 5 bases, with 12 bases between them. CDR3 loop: CASSLSSGLNEKLFF. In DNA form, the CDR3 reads TGTGCCAGCAGTTTATCGTCTGGCCTGAATGAAAAACTGTTTTTT.

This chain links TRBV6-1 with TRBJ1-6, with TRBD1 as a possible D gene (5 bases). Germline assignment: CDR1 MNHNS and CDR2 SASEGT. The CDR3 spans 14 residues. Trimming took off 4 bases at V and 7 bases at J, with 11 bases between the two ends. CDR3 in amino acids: CASSVDSKNSPLHF. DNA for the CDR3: TGTGCCAGCAGTGTCGACAGCAAAAATTCACCCCTCCACTTT.

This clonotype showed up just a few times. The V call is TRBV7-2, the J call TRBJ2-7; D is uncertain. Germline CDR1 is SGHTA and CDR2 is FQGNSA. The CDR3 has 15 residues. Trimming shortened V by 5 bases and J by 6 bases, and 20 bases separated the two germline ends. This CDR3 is CASSPRQTLPAEQYF. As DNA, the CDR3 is TGTGCCAGCAGCCCACGCCAAACTCTTCCGGCCGAGCAGTACTTC.

The DNA for the CDR3 is TGTGCCAGCAGCTTATATCACCTCACCACCGGAAACACCATATATTTT. Its protein is CASSLYHLTTGNTIYF. This chain uses TRBV7-2 with TRBJ1-3; D ambiguous. The V end was cut by 2 bases, the J end by 4 bases, with 15 bases between. The CDR3 has 16 residues. Per the germline V gene, CDR1 is SGHTA and CDR2 is FQGNSA.

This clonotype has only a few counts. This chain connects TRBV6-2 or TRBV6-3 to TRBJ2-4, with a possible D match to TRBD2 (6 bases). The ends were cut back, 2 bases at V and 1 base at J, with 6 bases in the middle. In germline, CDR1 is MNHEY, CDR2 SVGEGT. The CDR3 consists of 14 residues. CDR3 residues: CASSYGRAKNIQYF. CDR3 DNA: TGTGCCAGCAGTTACGGGAGGGCCAAAAACATTCAGTACTTC.

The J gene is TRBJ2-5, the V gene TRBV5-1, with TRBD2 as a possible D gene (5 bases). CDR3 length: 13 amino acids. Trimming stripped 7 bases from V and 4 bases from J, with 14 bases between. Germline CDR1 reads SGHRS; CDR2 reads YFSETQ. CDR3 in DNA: TGCGCCAGCTCCCAGGAGGTGCCAGAGACCCAGTACTTC. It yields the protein CASSQEVPETQYF.

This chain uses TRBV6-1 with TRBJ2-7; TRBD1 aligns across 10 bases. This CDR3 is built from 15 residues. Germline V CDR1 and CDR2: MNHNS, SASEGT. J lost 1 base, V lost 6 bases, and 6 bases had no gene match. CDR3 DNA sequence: TGTGCCAGCAGCCCGGGACAGGGGAAGTCCTACGAGCAGTACTTC. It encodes CASSPGQGKSYEQYF.

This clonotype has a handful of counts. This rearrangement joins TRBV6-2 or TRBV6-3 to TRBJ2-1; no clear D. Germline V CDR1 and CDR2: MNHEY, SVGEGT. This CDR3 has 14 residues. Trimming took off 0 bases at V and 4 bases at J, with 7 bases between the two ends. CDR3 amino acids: CASSYSPGYNEQFF. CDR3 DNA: TGTGCCAGCAGTTACTCACCCGGGTACAATGAGCAGTTCTTC.

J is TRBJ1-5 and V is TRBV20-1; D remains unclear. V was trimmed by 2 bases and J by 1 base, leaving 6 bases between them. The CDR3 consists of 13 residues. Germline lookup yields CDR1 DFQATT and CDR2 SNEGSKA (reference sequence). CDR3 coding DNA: TGCAGTGCTAGACGGGAAAGCAATCAGCCCCAGCATTTT. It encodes CSARRESNQPQHF.

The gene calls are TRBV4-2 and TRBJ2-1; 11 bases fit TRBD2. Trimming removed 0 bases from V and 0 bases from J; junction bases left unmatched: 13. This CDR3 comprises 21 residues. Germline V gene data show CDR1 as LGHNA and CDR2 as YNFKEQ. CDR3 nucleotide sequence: TGTGCCAGCAGCCAAGATTCCCCACTAGCGGGGGCTCGATCCTCCTACAATGAGCAGTTCTTC. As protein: CASSQDSPLAGARSSYNEQFF.

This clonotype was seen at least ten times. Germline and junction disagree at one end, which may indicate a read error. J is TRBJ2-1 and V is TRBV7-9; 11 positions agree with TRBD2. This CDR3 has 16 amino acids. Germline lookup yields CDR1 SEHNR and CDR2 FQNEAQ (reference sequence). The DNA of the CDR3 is TGTGCCAGCAGTTTAGGGGGGCTAGCGGGAGGCAATGAGCAGTTCTTC. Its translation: CASSLGGLAGGNEQFF.

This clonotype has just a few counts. The CDR3 spells CASSLGGARASPLHF. The CDR3 coding sequence is TGTGCCAGCAGCCTAGGGGGGGCGCGTGCTTCACCCCTCCACTTT. This sequence joins TRBV12-3 or TRBV12-4 and TRBJ1-6; tentatively, D is TRBD1 (6 bases). This CDR3 comprises 15 residues. The V end lost 6 bases, the J end lost 9 bases, and 18 bases lay between the germline ends.

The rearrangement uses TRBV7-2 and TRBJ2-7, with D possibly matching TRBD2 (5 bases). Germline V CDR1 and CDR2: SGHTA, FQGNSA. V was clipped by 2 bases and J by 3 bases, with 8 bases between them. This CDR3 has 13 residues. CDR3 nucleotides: TGTGCCAGCAGCTTACTAGAGGGCTACGAGCAGTACTTC. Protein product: CASSLLEGYEQYF.